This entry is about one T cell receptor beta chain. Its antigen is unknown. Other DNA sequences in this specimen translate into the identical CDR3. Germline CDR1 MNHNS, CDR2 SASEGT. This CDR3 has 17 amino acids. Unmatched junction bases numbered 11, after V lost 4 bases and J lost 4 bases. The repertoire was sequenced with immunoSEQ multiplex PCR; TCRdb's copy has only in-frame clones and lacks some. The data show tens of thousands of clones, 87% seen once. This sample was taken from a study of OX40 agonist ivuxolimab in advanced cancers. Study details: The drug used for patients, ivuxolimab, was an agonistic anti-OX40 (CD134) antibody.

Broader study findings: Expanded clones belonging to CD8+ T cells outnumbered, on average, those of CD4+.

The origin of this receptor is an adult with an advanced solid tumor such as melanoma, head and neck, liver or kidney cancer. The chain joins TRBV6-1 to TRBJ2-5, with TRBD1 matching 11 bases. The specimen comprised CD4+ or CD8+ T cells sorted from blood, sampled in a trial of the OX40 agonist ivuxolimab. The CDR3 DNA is TGTGCCAGCAGTGTCTACGCCGGGACAGGGGGGAGAGAGACCCAGTACTTC. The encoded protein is CASSVYAGTGGRETQYF.